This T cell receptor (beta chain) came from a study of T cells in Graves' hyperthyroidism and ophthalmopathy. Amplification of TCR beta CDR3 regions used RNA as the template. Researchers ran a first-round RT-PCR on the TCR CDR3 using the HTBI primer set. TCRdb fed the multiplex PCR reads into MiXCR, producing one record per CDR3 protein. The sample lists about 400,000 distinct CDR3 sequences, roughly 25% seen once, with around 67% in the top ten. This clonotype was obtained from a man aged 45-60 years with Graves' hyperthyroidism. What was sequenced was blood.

This CDR3 is CASSFTTAGDTQYF. The CDR3 DNA reads TGTGCCAGCAGCTTCACTACCGCAGGAGATACGCAGTATTTT. The chain carries TRBV13 and TRBJ2-3; D not certain. The CDR3 loop spans 14 amino acids. Trimming cost V 3 bases and J 5 bases, with 12 bases left between them. Germline V CDR1 and CDR2: PRHDT, FYEKMQ (reference sequence).